The text below deals with one T cell receptor beta chain. The antigen remains unidentified. This record comes from a study of graft-versus-host responses after intestinal transplantation. Study-level information: All recipients were given anti-thymocyte globulin induction, and tacrolimus and steroids were then administered for roughly three years. Study-wide findings and caveats: There were GvH clones found in recipient marrow, and some of them appeared first in ileum or blood.

TCRdb keeps only in-frame clones here, not all; method: immunoSEQ multiplex PCR. The repertoire consists of some 83,000 clones, with roughly 91% occurring once and the leading ten covering approximately 0.096%. CDR3 length: 13 residues. The germline CDR1 and CDR2 sequences are GTSNPN and SVGIG (reference sequence). The ends were cut back, 4 bases at V and 6 bases at J, with 16 bases in the middle. This specimen was unstimulated CD4+ T cells sorted from spleen or lymph node cells, taken before intestinal transplant. The origin of this receptor is a human donor who received an intestinal transplant. V and J are TRBV30 and TRBJ2-7, with D possibly being TRBD1 (6 bases). CDR3 DNA: TGTGCCTGGAATAAGTTACAGGGTGGCGAGCAGTACTTC. It is translated as CAWNKLQGGEQYF.